Each of the 7 T cell receptor beta chains below was sequenced from the same sample in a study of blood T cell repertoires in COVID-19. Produced via immunoSEQ multiplex PCR; TCRdb's table is partial and in-frame only. The data contain tens of thousands of clones, 89% of them singletons. Sequenced material: peripheral blood. These receptors were taken from a man aged 55 to 70 with active COVID-19.

The chain has TRBV5-8 and TRBJ1-2; maybe TRBD1 (5 bases). The CDR3 loop spans 14 amino acids. Germline V lookup: CDR1 SGHTS, CDR2 YDEGEE. V was shortened by 4 bases and J by 3 bases, with 13 bases between the two germline ends. CDR3 loop: CASSLREMDYGYTF. DNA for the CDR3: TGTGCCAGCAGCCTCAGGGAAATGGACTATGGCTACACCTTC.

This chain joins TRBV6-2 or TRBV6-3 and TRBJ2-1; the D is unclear. The CDR3 consists of 11 residues. Germline V gene lookup returns CDR1 MNHEY and CDR2 SVGEGT. Trimming took 0 bases from V and 10 from J, leaving 4 bases between them. CDR3 sequence (DNA): TGTGCCAGCAGTTACTCCCTAGAGCAGTTCTTC. It specifies CASSYSLEQFF.

This chain uses TRBV19 with TRBJ2-5; no clear D gene. The CDR3 is 13 amino acids. The V gene's germline CDR1 is LNHDA and CDR2 SQIVND (reference sequence). V gave up 5 bases and J gave up 2 bases, with 9 bases separating them. The CDR3 region is CASSASEQETQYF. The DNA for the CDR3 is TGTGCCAGTAGTGCCAGCGAACAAGAGACCCAGTACTTC.

The J gene is TRBJ2-7, the V gene TRBV12-3 or TRBV12-4; D is perhaps TRBD1 (6 bases). The CDR3 spans 12 residues. Between the trimmed V and J ends, which lost 4 bases and 5 bases, there was a span of 9 bases. The chain's CDR3 is CASSSSGDEQYF. The CDR3 nucleotides are TGTGCCAGCAGTTCCTCAGGGGACGAGCAGTACTTC.

The V and J genes are TRBV18 and TRBJ2-5, with TRBD1 matching over 10 bases. CDR1 is KGHSH, CDR2 LQKENI, per germline. With V trimmed by 4 bases and J by 5 bases, 13 bases remained unmatched. The CDR3 extends over 17 amino acids. The CDR3 DNA sequence: TGTGCCAGCTCACTCGTGGGACAGGGGACAACTGGGGAGACCCAGTACTTC. Protein: CASSLVGQGTTGETQYF. The whole variable domain, remainder taken from reference TRBV18 and TRBJ2-5, is NAGVMQNPRHLVRRRGQEARLRCSPMKGHSHVYWYRQLPEEGLKFMVYLQKENIIDESGMPKERFSAEFPKEGPSILRIQQVVRGDSAAYFCASSLVGQGTTGETQYFGPGTRLLVL.

The rearrangement joins TRBV4-3 to TRBJ2-3; D not certain. Trimming cost V 1 base and J 2 bases, with 4 bases left between them. CDR1 and CDR2 (germline): LGHNA, YSLEER. The CDR3 spans 13 residues. CDR3 loop: CASSQGDTDTQYF. The CDR3 DNA reads TGCGCCAGCAGCCAAGGCGACACAGATACGCAGTATTTT.

This chain joins TRBV5-4 and TRBJ2-3; TRBD2 is a possible D gene (5 bases). V was trimmed by 2 bases and J by 2 bases, leaving 9 bases between them. The CDR3 contains 14 residues. The germline V gene has CDR1 SGHNT and CDR2 YYREEE (reference sequence). CDR3 protein: CASSFGGDTDTQYF. The DNA of the CDR3 is TGTGCCAGCAGCTTCGGAGGAGACACAGATACGCAGTATTTT.